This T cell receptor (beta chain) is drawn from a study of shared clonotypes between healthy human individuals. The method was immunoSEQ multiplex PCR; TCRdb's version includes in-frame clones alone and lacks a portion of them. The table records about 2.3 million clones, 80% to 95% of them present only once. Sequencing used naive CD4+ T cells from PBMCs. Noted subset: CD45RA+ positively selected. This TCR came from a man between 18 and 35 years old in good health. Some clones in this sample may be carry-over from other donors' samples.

CDR3 residues: CATSSGRGADTQYF. The CDR3 DNA is TGCGCCACCTCGAGCGGGAGGGGGGCAGATACGCAGTATTTT. The chain couples TRBV5-1 to TRBJ2-3; TRBD2 agrees at 10 bases. After removal of 9 bases from V and 4 bases from J, the junction contained 8 bases not matched to a gene. Per the germline V gene, CDR1 is SGHRS and CDR2 is YFSETQ. The CDR3 runs to 14 residues.